A single sample is the source of the 20 T cell receptor beta chains below, sequenced in a study of Ad26.COV2.S vaccination and SARS-CoV-2 variants. Method: immunoSEQ multiplex PCR; TCRdb's copy keeps in-frame clones and lacks some. The sample holds around 400,000 clones, about four fifths seen once. Treatment defined: approximately 18 received Ad26.COV2.S at low or high dose, single or two shots; roughly five received placebo; per-sample allocation not given. Collection of the samples took place on day 63 after the first injection of vaccine or placebo. The material was peripheral blood, obtained in a trial of Ad26.COV2.S vaccine versus placebo. The receptor set was obtained from a person between 18 and 59 years old who received the Ad26.COV2.S COVID-19 vaccine or a placebo.

The chain links TRBV5-1 to TRBJ2-2; TRBD2 aligns across 8 bases. Germline CDR1 reads SGHRS; CDR2 reads YFSETQ. The CDR3 runs 15 residues. J gave up 2 bases and V 4 bases, and 4 bases lay outside the gene matches. The CDR3 region has the DNA TGCGCCAGCAGCGACACTAGCGGTAACACCGGGGAGCTGTTTTTT. Encoded protein: CASSDTSGNTGELFF. Full variable domain (missing parts from reference TRBV5-1 and TRBJ2-2): KAGVTQTPRYLIKTRGQQVTLSCSPISGHRSVSWYQQTPGQGLQFLFEYFSETQRNKGNFPGRFSGRQFSNSRSEMNVSTLELGDSALYLCASSDTSGNTGELFFGEGSRLTVL.

CDR3 bases: TGTGCCAGCCACGGCGTGAACACTGAAGCTTTCTTT. Protein sequence: CASHGVNTEAFF. This chain joins TRBV6-5 and TRBJ1-1; the D is unclear. Germline V lookup: CDR1 MNHEY, CDR2 SVGAGI. CDR3 length: 12 amino acids. Trimming left V 8 bases short and J 0 bases short, with 7 bases between.

The chain carries TRBV19 and TRBJ2-7; D gene unclear. The CDR3 length is 11 residues. V was trimmed by 5 bases and J by 3 bases, leaving 5 bases between them. Germline CDR1 and CDR2: LNHDA and SQIVND (reference sequence). CDR3 in DNA: TGTGCCAGTAGTTTCGACTACGAGCAGTACTTC. This sequence encodes CASSFDYEQYF.

The V call is TRBV25-1, the J call TRBJ1-4; tentative D call: TRBD1 (6 bases). Germline V CDR1 and CDR2: MGHDK, SYGVNS. Between the trimmed V and J ends, which lost 5 bases and 10 bases, there was a span of 23 bases. This CDR3 comprises 16 residues. CDR3: CASSPMGQGSRGKLFF. CDR3 in DNA: TGTGCCAGCAGTCCAATGGGTCAGGGGAGTAGGGGAAAACTGTTTTTT.

CDR3 sequence: CASSETAPYEQYF. The CDR3, as DNA: TGTGCCAGCAGTGAAACAGCCCCATACGAGCAGTACTTC. The rearrangement uses TRBV6-1 and TRBJ2-7; D gene unclear. From germline, CDR1 is MNHNS and CDR2 SASEGT. There are 13 residues in the CDR3. Trimming shortened V by 2 bases and J by 4 bases, and 9 bases separated the two germline ends.

This clone appeared a few times. The chain couples TRBV3-1 (or the pseudogene TRBV3-2) to TRBJ2-2, with D uncertain. V was clipped by 1 base and J by 6 bases, with 9 bases between them. Germline V gene sequence: CDR1 LGHDT, CDR2 YNNKEL (reference sequence). The CDR3 consists of 14 residues. As DNA, the CDR3 is TGTGCCAGCAGCCAAGGGTGGGGATCCGGGGAGCTGTTTTTT. Translation: CASSQGWGSGELFF.

This rearrangement joins TRBV19 to TRBJ1-1; D remains unclear. This CDR3 has 13 residues. The germline CDR1 and CDR2 sequences are LNHDA and SQIVND (reference sequence). The germline V and J ends were trimmed by 4 bases and 2 bases, with 8 bases remaining between them. The CDR3 protein is CASSRLFNTEAFF. The CDR3, as DNA: TGTGCCAGTAGTAGGTTATTCAACACTGAAGCTTTCTTT. The whole variable domain, filled in from reference TRBV19 and TRBJ1-1, reads DGGITQSPKYLFRKEGQNVTLSCEQNLNHDAMYWYRQDPGQGLRLIYYSQIVNDFQKGDIAEGYSVSREKKESFPLTVTSAQKNPTAFYLCASSRLFNTEAFFGQGTRLTVV.

The CDR3 DNA is TGTGCCAGTAGTCCGAACAGGGGATCCTACGAGCAGTACTTC. This sequence encodes CASSPNRGSYEQYF. The genes are TRBV19 and TRBJ2-7; 7 bases map to TRBD1. Trimming removed 5 bases from V and 1 base from J; junction bases left unmatched: 5. The CDR3 sequence is 14 residues long. Per the germline V gene, CDR1 is LNHDA and CDR2 is SQIVND (reference sequence).

This clone has a count of ten or more. The chain combines TRBV7-2 with TRBJ2-1; 16 bases fit TRBD2. The germline V gene has CDR1 SGHTA and CDR2 FQGNSA. The V and J ends lost 0 bases and 9 bases, in that order; junction bases with no gene match: 2. This CDR3 has 16 amino acids. DNA for the CDR3: TGTGCCAGCAGCTTAGCCGGGACTAGCGGGAGGGGTGAGCAGTTCTTC. Translated, it gives CASSLAGTSGRGEQFF.

This rearrangement joins TRBV5-6 to TRBJ1-1; tentatively, D is TRBD1 (6 bases). CDR1 SGHDT and CDR2 YYEEEE come from the germline V gene. The length of the CDR3 is 13 residues. The V gene lost 3 bases and the J gene lost 3 bases, with 9 bases spanning the gap. Written as DNA, the CDR3 is TGTGCCAGCAGCTCCTCAGGGGACACTGAAGCTTTCTTT. Residues: CASSSSGDTEAFF.

V usage is TRBV18 and J usage is TRBJ1-2, with 7 nucleotides matching TRBD1. Germline V CDR1 and CDR2: KGHSH, LQKENI. The CDR3 spans 13 residues. Trimming at V came to 2 bases and at J to 8 bases, leaving 5 bases not matched to a gene. CDR3 amino acids: CASSPGQELGYTF. The CDR3 DNA is TGTGCCAGCTCACCAGGACAGGAACTCGGCTACACCTTC.

The J gene is TRBJ1-1, the V gene TRBV5-1; TRBD1 aligns across 7 bases. The CDR3 runs 14 residues. V was clipped by 3 bases and J by 3 bases; unmatched bases: 5. Per germline, CDR1 SGHRS and CDR2 YFSETQ. This CDR3 is CASSSGGVDTEAFF. The CDR3 nucleotides are TGCGCCAGCAGCTCAGGGGGAGTGGACACTGAAGCTTTCTTT.

V is TRBV4-1 and J is TRBJ2-7, with 13 nucleotides matching TRBD2. Germline V CDR1 and CDR2: MGHRA, YSYEKL. Trimming took 1 base from V and 1 from J; bases not matched to a gene: 4. The CDR3 is 17 amino acids. CDR3 sequence: CASSQGTSGRVSYEQYF. CDR3 sequence (DNA): TGCGCCAGCAGCCAAGGAACTAGCGGGAGGGTGTCCTACGAGCAGTACTTC.

The V and J genes are TRBV2 and TRBJ1-3; D gene unclear. V was cut by 8 bases and J by 5 bases, with 10 bases left in between. CDR3 length: 12 amino acids. Germline assignment: CDR1 SNHLY and CDR2 FYNNEI. In DNA, the CDR3 is TGTGCCAGCGCACCCTACAGAAACACCATATATTTT. This sequence encodes CASAPYRNTIYF.

The rearrangement uses TRBV19 and TRBJ1-5; TRBD1 is a possible D gene (6 bases). The CDR3 contains 13 residues. Germline CDR1 reads LNHDA; CDR2 reads SQIVND (reference sequence). Trimming left V 6 bases short and J 5 bases short, with 11 bases between. The CDR3 DNA follows: TGTGCCAGTAGCGATTACAGGGATCAGCCCCAGCATTTT. Its protein is CASSDYRDQPQHF.

The chain employs TRBV7-9 and TRBJ2-2, with 7 bases that match TRBD1. V was clipped by 2 bases and J by 6 bases; unmatched bases: 6. The CDR3 sequence is 15 residues long. Germline-derived CDR1 and CDR2 are SEHNR and FQNEAQ (reference sequence). The CDR3 coding sequence is TGTGCCAGCAGCTTACAGACAGGGTATTCCGGGGAGCTGTTTTTT. Residues: CASSLQTGYSGELFF.

J is TRBJ2-1 and V is TRBV27; a weak D match, TRBD2 (7 bases). This CDR3 comprises 19 residues. Between the trimmed V and J ends, which lost 6 bases and 0 bases, there was a span of 24 bases. Germline V gene data show CDR1 as MNHEY and CDR2 as SMNVEV (reference sequence). The CDR3 DNA reads TGTGCCAGCAGACCATATGGGAGGGGGGGGACTTACTCCTACAATGAGCAGTTCTTC. The encoded protein is CASRPYGRGGTYSYNEQFF.

The gene calls are TRBV5-1 and TRBJ1-1; 8 bases map to TRBD1. This CDR3 has 14 amino acids. Germline lookup yields CDR1 SGHRS and CDR2 YFSETQ. V dropped 3 bases and J dropped 4; count of bases not matched to a gene: 5. In DNA form, the CDR3 reads TGCGCCAGCAGCTCCGGACAGGGATCCACTGAAGCTTTCTTT. Translating it yields CASSSGQGSTEAFF.

The chain has TRBV5-1 and TRBJ1-1; 7 nucleotides align to TRBD1. The V gene's germline CDR1 is SGHRS and CDR2 YFSETQ. The CDR3 sequence is 13 residues long. Trimming at V came to 3 bases and at J to 6 bases, leaving 5 bases not matched to a gene. CDR3 sequence reads: CASSSGGEAEAFF. The CDR3 region has the DNA TGCGCCAGCAGCTCAGGGGGGGAGGCTGAAGCTTTCTTT.

The chain has TRBV4-1 and TRBJ2-3; perhaps TRBD2 as D (5 bases). Trimming took 4 bases from V and 4 from J, leaving 12 bases between them. CDR1 is MGHRA, CDR2 YSYEKL, per germline. The CDR3 has 14 amino acids. The CDR3 coding sequence is TGCGCCAGCAGCCGTGGCCCGGGGTCAGATACGCAGTATTTT. Protein product: CASSRGPGSDTQYF.